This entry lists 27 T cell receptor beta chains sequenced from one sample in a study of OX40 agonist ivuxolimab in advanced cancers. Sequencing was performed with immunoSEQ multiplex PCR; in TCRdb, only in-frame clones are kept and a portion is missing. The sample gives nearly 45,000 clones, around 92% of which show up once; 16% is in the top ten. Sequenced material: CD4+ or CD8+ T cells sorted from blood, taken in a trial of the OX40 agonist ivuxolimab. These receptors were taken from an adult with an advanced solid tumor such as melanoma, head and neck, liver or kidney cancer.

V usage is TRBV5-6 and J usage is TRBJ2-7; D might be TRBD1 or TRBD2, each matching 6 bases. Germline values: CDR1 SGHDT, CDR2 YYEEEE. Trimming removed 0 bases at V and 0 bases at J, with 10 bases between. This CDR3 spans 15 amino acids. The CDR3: CASSLEGGLSYEQYF. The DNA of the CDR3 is TGTGCCAGCAGCTTGGAGGGGGGACTCTCCTACGAGCAGTACTTC.

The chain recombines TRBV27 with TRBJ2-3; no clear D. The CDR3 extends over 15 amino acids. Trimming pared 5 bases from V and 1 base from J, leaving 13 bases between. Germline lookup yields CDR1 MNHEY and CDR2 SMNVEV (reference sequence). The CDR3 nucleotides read TGTGCCAGCAGTCCGAGCGAGCACGGCACAGATACGCAGTATTTT. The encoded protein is CASSPSEHGTDTQYF.

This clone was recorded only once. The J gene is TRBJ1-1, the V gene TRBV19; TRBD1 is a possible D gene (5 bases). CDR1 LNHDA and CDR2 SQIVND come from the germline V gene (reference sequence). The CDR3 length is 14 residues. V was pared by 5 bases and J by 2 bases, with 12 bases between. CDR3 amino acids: CASSFQGPNTEAFF. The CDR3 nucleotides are TGTGCCAGTAGTTTCCAGGGACCCAACACTGAAGCTTTCTTT.

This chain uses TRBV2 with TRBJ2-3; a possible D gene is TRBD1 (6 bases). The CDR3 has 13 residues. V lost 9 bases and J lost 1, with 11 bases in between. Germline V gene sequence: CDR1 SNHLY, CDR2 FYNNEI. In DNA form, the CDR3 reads TGTGCCAGTCCTGGGGGCCGCACAGATACGCAGTATTTT. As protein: CASPGGRTDTQYF.

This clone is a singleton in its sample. The CDR3 loop is CASTQPGQGNSPLHF. The CDR3 coding sequence is TGTGCCAGCACTCAACCGGGACAGGGAAATTCACCCCTCCACTTT. The gene calls are TRBV7-2 and TRBJ1-6, with TRBD1 matching 9 bases. The CDR3 is 15 residues long. V gave up 7 bases and J gave up 7 bases; unmatched junction bases: 8. Looked up from germline, CDR1 is SGHTA and CDR2 is FQGNSA.

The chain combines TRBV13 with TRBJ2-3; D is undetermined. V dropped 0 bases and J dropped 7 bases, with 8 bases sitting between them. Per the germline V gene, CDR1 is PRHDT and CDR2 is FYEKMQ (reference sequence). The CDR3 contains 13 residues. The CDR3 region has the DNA TGTGCCAGCAGCTTAGGGACATTGAATACGCAGTATTTT. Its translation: CASSLGTLNTQYF. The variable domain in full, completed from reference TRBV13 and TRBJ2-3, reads AAGVIQSPRHLIKEKRETATLKCYPIPRHDTVYWYQQGPGQDPQFLISFYEKMQSDKGSIPDRFSAQQFSDYHSELNMSSLELGDSALYFCASSLGTLNTQYFGPGTRLTVL.

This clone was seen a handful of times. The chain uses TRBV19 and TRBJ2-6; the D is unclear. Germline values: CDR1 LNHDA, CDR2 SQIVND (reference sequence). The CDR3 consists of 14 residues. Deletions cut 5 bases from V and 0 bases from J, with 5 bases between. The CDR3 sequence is CASSSGSGANVLTF. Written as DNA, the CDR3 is TGTGCCAGTAGTTCGGGCTCTGGGGCCAACGTCCTGACTTTC.

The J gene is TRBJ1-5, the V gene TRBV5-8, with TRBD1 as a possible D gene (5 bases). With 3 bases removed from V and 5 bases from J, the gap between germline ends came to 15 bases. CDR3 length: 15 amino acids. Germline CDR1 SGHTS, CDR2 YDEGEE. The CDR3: CASSSYRDPDQPQHF. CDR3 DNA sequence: TGTGCCAGCAGCTCCTACCGGGACCCAGATCAGCCCCAGCATTTT.

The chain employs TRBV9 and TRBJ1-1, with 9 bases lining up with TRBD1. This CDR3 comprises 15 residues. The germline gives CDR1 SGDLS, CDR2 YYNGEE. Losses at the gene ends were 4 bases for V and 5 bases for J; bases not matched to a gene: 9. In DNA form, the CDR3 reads TGTGCCAGCAGCATTTCGGGACAGGGTCAGACTGAAGCTTTCTTT. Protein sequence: CASSISGQGQTEAFF.

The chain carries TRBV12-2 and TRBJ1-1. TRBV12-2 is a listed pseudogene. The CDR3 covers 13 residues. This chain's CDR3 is CASRRGEGEGAFF. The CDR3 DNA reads TGTGCAAGTCGCCGCGGGGAGGGGGAGGGAGCTTTCTTT.

Here the CDR3 DNA reads TGTGCCAGCAGTGCGGGACAGATGCTCTACGAGCAGTACTTC. Protein: CASSAGQMLYEQYF. J is TRBJ2-7 and V is TRBV6-5; D might be TRBD1 (7 bases). V gave up 5 bases and J gave up 3 bases, with 14 bases separating them. Germline CDR1 and CDR2: MNHEY and SVGAGI. This CDR3 spans 14 amino acids.

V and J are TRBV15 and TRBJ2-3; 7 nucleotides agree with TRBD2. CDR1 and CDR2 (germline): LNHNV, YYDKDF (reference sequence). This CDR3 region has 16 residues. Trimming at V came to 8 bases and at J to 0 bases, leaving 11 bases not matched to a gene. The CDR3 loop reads CATFGEVAGSTDTQYF. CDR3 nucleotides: TGTGCCACCTTCGGGGAGGTAGCGGGTAGCACAGATACGCAGTATTTT.

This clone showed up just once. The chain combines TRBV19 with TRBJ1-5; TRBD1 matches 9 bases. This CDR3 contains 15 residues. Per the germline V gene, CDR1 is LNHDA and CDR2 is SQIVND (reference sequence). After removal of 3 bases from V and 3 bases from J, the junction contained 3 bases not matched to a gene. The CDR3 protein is CASSMDRGSNQPQHF. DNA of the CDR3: TGTGCCAGTAGTATGGACAGGGGCTCCAATCAGCCCCAGCATTTT.

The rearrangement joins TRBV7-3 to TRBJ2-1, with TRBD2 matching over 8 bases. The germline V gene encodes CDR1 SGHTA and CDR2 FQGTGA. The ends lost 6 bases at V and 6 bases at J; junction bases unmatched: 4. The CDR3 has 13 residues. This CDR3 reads CASSTSGGNEQFF. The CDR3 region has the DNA TGTGCCAGCAGTACGAGCGGGGGCAATGAGCAGTTCTTC.

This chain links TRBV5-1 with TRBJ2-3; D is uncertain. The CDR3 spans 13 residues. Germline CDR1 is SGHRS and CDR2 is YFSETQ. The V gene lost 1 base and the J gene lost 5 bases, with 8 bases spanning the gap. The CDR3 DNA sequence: TGCGCCAGCAGCTTGACCCGTCAAGATACGCAGTATTTT. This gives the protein CASSLTRQDTQYF.

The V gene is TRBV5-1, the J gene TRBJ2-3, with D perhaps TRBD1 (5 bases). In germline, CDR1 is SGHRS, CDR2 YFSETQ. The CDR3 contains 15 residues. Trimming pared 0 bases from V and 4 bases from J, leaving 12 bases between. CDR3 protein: CASSLESGWADTQYF. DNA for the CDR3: TGCGCCAGCAGCTTGGAATCAGGGTGGGCAGATACGCAGTATTTT.

The CDR3 sequence is CASSYSSSETGEQYF. CDR3 nucleotides: TGTGCCAGCAGTTACTCGAGTAGCGAGACCGGAGAGCAGTACTTC. The V call is TRBV6-5, the J call TRBJ2-7; a possible D gene is TRBD2 (5 bases). Germline lookup yields CDR1 MNHEY and CDR2 SVGAGI. The CDR3 consists of 15 residues. Trimming pared 0 bases from V and 7 bases from J, leaving 16 bases between.

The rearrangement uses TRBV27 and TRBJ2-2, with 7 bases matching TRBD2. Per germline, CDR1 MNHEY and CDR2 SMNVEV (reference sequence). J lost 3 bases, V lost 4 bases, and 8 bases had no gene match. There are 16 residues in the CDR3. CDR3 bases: TGTGCCAGCAGTTCTTCCAGCGGGGAGTACACCGGGGAGCTGTTTTTT. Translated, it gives CASSSSSGEYTGELFF.

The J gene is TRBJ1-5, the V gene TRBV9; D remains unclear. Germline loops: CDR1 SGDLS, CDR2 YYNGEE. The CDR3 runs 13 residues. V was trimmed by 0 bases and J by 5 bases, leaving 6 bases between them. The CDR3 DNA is TGTGCCAGCAGCGTAGGTAGTTATCAGCCCCAGCATTTT. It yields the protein CASSVGSYQPQHF.

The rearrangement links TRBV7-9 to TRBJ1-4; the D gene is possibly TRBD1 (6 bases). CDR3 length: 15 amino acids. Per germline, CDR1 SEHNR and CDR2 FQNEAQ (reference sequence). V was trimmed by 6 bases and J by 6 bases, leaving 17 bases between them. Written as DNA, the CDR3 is TGTGCCAGCAGGCCCCCAGGGGCAGGGGATGAAAAACTGTTTTTT. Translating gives CASRPPGAGDEKLFF.

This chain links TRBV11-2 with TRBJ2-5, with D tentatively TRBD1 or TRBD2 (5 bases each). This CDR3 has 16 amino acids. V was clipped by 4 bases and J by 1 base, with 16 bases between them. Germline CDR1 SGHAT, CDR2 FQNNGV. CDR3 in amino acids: CASSSKRFGTQETQYF. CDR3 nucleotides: TGTGCCAGCAGCTCCAAAAGATTCGGGACCCAAGAGACCCAGTACTTC.

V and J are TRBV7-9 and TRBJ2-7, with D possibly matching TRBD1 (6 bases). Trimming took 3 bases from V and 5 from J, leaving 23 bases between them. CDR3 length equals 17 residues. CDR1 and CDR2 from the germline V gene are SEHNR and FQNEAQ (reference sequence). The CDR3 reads CASSFTLRTATPHEQYF. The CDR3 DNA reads TGTGCCAGCAGCTTCACGCTCCGGACAGCGACACCCCACGAGCAGTACTTC.

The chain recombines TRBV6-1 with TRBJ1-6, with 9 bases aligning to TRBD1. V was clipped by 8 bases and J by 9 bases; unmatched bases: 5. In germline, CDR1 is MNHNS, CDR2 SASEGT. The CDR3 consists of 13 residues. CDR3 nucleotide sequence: TGTGCCAGCTTCGGACAGGGGTTTTCACCCCTCCACTTT. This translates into CASFGQGFSPLHF.

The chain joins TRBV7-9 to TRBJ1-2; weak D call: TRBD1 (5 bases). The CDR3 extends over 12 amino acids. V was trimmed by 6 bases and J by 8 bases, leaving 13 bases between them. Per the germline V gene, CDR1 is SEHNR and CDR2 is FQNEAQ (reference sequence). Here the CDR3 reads CASRGRGTGYTF. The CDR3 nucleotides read TGTGCCAGCAGGGGGAGAGGGACGGGCTACACCTTC.

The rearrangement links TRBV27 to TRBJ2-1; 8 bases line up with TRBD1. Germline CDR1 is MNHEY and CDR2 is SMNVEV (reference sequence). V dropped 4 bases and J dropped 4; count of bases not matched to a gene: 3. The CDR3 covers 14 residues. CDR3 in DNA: TGTGCCAGCAGTTCCCGACAGGGGTACAATGAGCAGTTCTTC. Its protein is CASSSRQGYNEQFF.

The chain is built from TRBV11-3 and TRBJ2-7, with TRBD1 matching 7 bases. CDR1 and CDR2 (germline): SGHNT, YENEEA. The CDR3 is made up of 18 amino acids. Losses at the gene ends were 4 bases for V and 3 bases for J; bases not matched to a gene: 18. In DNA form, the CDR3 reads TGTGCCAGCAGCTCTACGGCCCTGACAGGGATGATCGACTACGAGCAGTACTTC. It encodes CASSSTALTGMIDYEQYF. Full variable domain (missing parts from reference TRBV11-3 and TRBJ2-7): EAGVVQSPRYKIIEKKQPVAFWCNPISGHNTLYWYLQNLGQGPELLIRYENEEAVDDSQLPKDRFSAERLKGVDSTLKIQPAELGDSAVYLCASSSTALTGMIDYEQYFGPGTRLTVT.

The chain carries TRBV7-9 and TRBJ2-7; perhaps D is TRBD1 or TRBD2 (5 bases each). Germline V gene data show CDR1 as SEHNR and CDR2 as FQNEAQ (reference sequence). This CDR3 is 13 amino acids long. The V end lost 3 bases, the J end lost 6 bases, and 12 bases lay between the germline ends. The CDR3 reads CASSLGRVREQYF. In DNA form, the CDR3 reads TGTGCCAGCAGCTTGGGACGGGTACGCGAGCAGTACTTC.